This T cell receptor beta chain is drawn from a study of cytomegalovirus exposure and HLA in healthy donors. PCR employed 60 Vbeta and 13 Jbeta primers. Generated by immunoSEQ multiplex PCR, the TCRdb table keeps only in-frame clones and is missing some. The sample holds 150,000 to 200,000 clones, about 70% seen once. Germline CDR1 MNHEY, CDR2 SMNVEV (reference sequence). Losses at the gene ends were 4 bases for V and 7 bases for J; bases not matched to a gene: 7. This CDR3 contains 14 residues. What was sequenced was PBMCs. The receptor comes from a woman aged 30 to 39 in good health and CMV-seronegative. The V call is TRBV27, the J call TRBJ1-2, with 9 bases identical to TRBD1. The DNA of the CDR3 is TGTGCCAGCAGTTCGCCGGGACAGGGAAGTGGCTACACCTTC. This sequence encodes CASSSPGQGSGYTF.